The TCR beta chain described here comes from a study of control samples from healthy donors and cancer patients. The CDR3 is 14 residues long. V lost 2 bases to trimming and J lost 4 bases; unmatched junction nucleotides: 4. Germline CDR1 is MNHEY and CDR2 is SMNVEV (reference sequence). The data were produced by immunoSEQ multiplex PCR, yet TCRdb's version contains in-frame clones alone and is incomplete. The top ten clones hold about an eighth of a sample with approximately 58,000 clones, roughly 90% of them seen once. This TCR was recovered from a man between 60 and 70 years old with head and neck cancer. Source material: PBMCs. This chain links TRBV27 with TRBJ1-2; TRBD1 aligns across 7 bases. CDR3 in DNA: TGTGCCAGCAGTTTAATCAGGGACAGCTATGGCTACACCTTC. This sequence encodes CASSLIRDSYGYTF.